A single sample is the source of the 21 T cell receptor beta chains below, sequenced in a study of cytomegalovirus exposure and HLA in healthy donors. A multiplex PCR was run with 60 Vbeta primers and 13 Jbeta primers. Libraries were prepared by immunoSEQ multiplex PCR; TCRdb keeps only in-frame clonotypes and omits some of them. Of about 110,000 clones listed, around three quarters are singletons. What was sequenced was PBMCs. All receptors come from a woman between 40 and 50 years old in good health and CMV-seronegative.

The chain links TRBV29-1 to TRBJ2-3; 8 positions agree with TRBD1. The V gene end was trimmed by 6 bases and the J gene end by 4 bases; junction bases not matched to a gene: 3. Germline assignment: CDR1 SQVTM and CDR2 ANQGSEA. The CDR3 runs to 12 residues. CDR3 bases: TGCAGCGTGGACAGGGACGCAGATACGCAGTATTTT. Translating gives CSVDRDADTQYF.

This clone was observed a handful of times. J is TRBJ1-5 and V is TRBV19, with a weak D call TRBD1 (5 bases). Germline V CDR1 and CDR2: LNHDA, SQIVND (reference sequence). Trimming took off 5 bases at V and 2 bases at J, with 16 bases between the two ends. The CDR3 covers 16 residues. In DNA form, the CDR3 reads TGTGCCAGTAGTCGGTACGTGCCGGGGGGCAATCAGCCCCAGCATTTT. Translated, it gives CASSRYVPGGNQPQHF.

J is TRBJ2-7 and V is TRBV27; 7 nucleotides match TRBD1. With 0 bases clipped from V and 2 bases from J, the junction kept 4 bases outside the gene matches. Germline V gene sequence: CDR1 MNHEY, CDR2 SMNVEV (reference sequence). This CDR3 is built from 15 residues. This CDR3 reads CASSLSTGNPYEQYF. For the CDR3, the DNA is TGTGCCAGCAGTTTATCGACAGGGAACCCCTACGAGCAGTACTTC.

The genes are TRBV30 and TRBJ1-5; 8 nucleotides line up with TRBD1. CDR1 GTSNPN and CDR2 SVGIG come from the germline V gene (reference sequence). The CDR3 sequence is 14 residues long. V lost 1 base and J lost 8; bases outside the gene matches: 7. The CDR3 reads CAWSGGQDYEPQHF. The CDR3 DNA is TGTGCCTGGAGTGGGGGACAGGACTACGAGCCCCAGCATTTT. The whole variable domain, filled in from reference TRBV30 and TRBJ1-5, reads SQTIHQWPATLVQPVGSPLSLECTVEGTSNPNLYWYRQAAGRGLQLLFYSVGIGQISSEVPQNLSASRPQDRQFILSSKKLLLSDSGFYLCAWSGGQDYEPQHFGDGTRLSIL.

Worth noting for this clone: The same CDR3 arises from other DNA sequences in this sample as well. The chain links TRBV7-9 to TRBJ2-1, with 9 bases lining up with TRBD2. Trimming at V came to 2 bases and at J to 6 bases, leaving 5 bases not matched to a gene. This CDR3 contains 15 residues. CDR1 is SEHNR, CDR2 FQNEAQ, per germline (reference sequence). The CDR3 region is CASSLNSGSVNEQFF. The CDR3 nucleotides are TGTGCCAGCAGCTTAAATAGCGGGAGCGTCAATGAGCAGTTCTTC. The full variable domain, in which reference TRBV7-9 and TRBJ2-1 provide the parts outside the CDR3, is DTGVSQNPRHKITKRGQNVTFRCDPISEHNRLYWYRQTLGQGPEFLTYFQNEAQLEKSRLLSDRFSAERPKGSFSTLEIQRTEQGDSAMYLCASSLNSGSVNEQFFGPGTRLTVL.

This chain joins TRBV5-4 and TRBJ1-1, with 9 bases that match TRBD1. The germline V gene encodes CDR1 SGHNT and CDR2 YYREEE (reference sequence). The J segment lost 4 bases and the V segment lost 2 bases, leaving 9 bases of the junction unmatched. The CDR3 runs to 16 residues. CDR3 DNA sequence: TGTGCCAGCAGCTTCACAGGGGGCGGGGTGGGCACTGAAGCTTTCTTT. This codes for CASSFTGGGVGTEAFF.

The rearrangement links TRBV28 to TRBJ2-1; no clear D. Trimming shortened V by 4 bases and J by 3 bases, and 10 bases separated the two germline ends. The CDR3 totals 14 residues. The germline V gene has CDR1 MDHEN and CDR2 SYDVKM. CDR3 residues: CASSSGGVYNEQFF. In DNA form, the CDR3 reads TGTGCCAGCAGTTCCGGTGGAGTCTACAATGAGCAGTTCTTC.

This clone was recorded only once. The V call is TRBV7-8, the J call TRBJ2-3; tentatively, D is TRBD2 (7 bases). Trimming took 3 bases from V and 3 from J, leaving 13 bases between them. The CDR3 is 15 residues long. Germline lookup yields CDR1 SGHVS and CDR2 FQNEAQ. CDR3 region: CASSLSGRGTDTQYF. DNA of the CDR3: TGTGCCAGCAGCTTGTCGGGGAGGGGGACAGATACGCAGTATTTT.

The chain links TRBV4-3 to TRBJ2-2, with 13 bases aligning to TRBD2. The germline CDR1 and CDR2 sequences are LGHNA and YSLEER. The CDR3 spans 18 residues. V lost 1 base, J lost 5 bases, and 7 bases stayed unmatched. The CDR3 is CASSQGIQTSGRTGELFF. The CDR3, as DNA: TGCGCCAGCAGCCAAGGGATACAGACTAGCGGGAGGACCGGGGAGCTGTTTTTT.

As concerns this clone: At the DNA level, this CDR3 is encoded by other sequences in the same sample as well. This chain uses TRBV14 with TRBJ2-7, with 8 bases lining up with TRBD1. The J segment lost 0 bases and the V segment lost 3 bases, leaving 10 bases of the junction unmatched. CDR3 length equals 17 residues. Germline V CDR1 and CDR2: SGHDN, FVKESK. In DNA, the CDR3 is TGTGCCAGCAGCCAGGATCGGACAGGGCAGAGCTCCTACGAGCAGTACTTC. Protein: CASSQDRTGQSSYEQYF.

This rearrangement joins TRBV7-6 to TRBJ2-6, with 7 bases fitting TRBD1. The length of the CDR3 is 14 residues. With 5 bases clipped from V and 10 bases from J, the junction kept 8 bases outside the gene matches. Germline CDR1 is SGHVS and CDR2 is FNYEAQ. The CDR3 reads CASSRGQEANVLTF. The CDR3 bases are TGTGCCAGCAGCCGAGGACAGGAAGCTAACGTCCTGACTTTC.

The genes are TRBV4-2 and TRBJ2-1; 8 bases are a match to TRBD2. V gave up 6 bases and J gave up 8 bases; unmatched junction bases: 24. The length of the CDR3 is 19 residues. The germline V gene encodes CDR1 LGHNA and CDR2 YNFKEQ. CDR3 sequence: CASSGGEGQGREGRDEQFF. The DNA of the CDR3 is TGTGCCAGCAGTGGGGGGGAGGGTCAAGGCCGGGAGGGCCGTGATGAGCAGTTCTTC.

The sample holds a few counts of this clone. The chain joins TRBV25-1 to TRBJ2-5, with 7 bases fitting TRBD2. The CDR3 runs 15 residues. The ends lost 2 bases at V and 4 bases at J; junction bases unmatched: 7. The V gene's germline CDR1 is MGHDK and CDR2 SYGVNS. DNA for the CDR3: TGTGCCAGCAGTGAAACGGGAGGAAGGGGAGAGACCCAGTACTTC. Protein: CASSETGGRGETQYF.

This rearrangement joins TRBV11-2 to TRBJ1-1; perhaps TRBD1 as D (6 bases). The CDR3 runs to 16 residues. Germline CDR1 reads SGHAT; CDR2 reads FQNNGV. Trimming left V 5 bases short and J 6 bases short, with 22 bases between. The CDR3 DNA reads as TGTGCCAGCAGCCAGAGGACAGCGGCAAAAGTGGCTGAAGCTTTCTTT. Translated: CASSQRTAAKVAEAFF. The whole variable domain, remainder taken from reference TRBV11-2 and TRBJ1-1, is EAGVAQSPRYKIIEKRQSVAFWCNPISGHATLYWYQQILGQGPKLLIQFQNNGVVDDSQLPKDRFSAERLKGVDSTLKIQPAKLEDSAVYLCASSQRTAAKVAEAFFGQGTRLTVV.

This clone appeared once. The rearrangement joins TRBV4-3 to TRBJ1-1, with a possible D match to TRBD1 (5 bases). Germline CDR1 and CDR2: LGHNA and YSLEER. The CDR3 loop spans 15 amino acids. V was trimmed by 0 bases and J by 2 bases, leaving 10 bases between them. The CDR3: CASSQDVQGNTEAFF. The CDR3, as DNA: TGCGCCAGCAGCCAAGATGTGCAGGGAAACACTGAAGCTTTCTTT.

This sequence joins TRBV5-1 and TRBJ1-5; D is uncertain. Trimming pared 0 bases from V and 5 bases from J, leaving 6 bases between. The germline V gene has CDR1 SGHRS and CDR2 YFSETQ. The CDR3 totals 13 residues. Here the CDR3 reads CASSLGPDQPQHF. The CDR3 DNA sequence: TGCGCCAGCAGCTTGGGGCCAGATCAGCCCCAGCATTTT.

The genes are TRBV4-1 and TRBJ2-5; tentative D call: TRBD2 (5 bases). Germline V gives CDR1 MGHRA, CDR2 YSYEKL. The CDR3 spans 18 residues. Trimming cost V 1 base and J 1 base, with 19 bases left between them. DNA for the CDR3: TGCGCCAGCAGCCAAGTACCCCATTGGGGAGAGGGCCAAGAGACCCAGTACTTC. This sequence encodes CASSQVPHWGEGQETQYF.

J is TRBJ2-6 and V is TRBV6-5, with 9 nucleotides matching TRBD1. The germline gives CDR1 MNHEY, CDR2 SVGAGI. This CDR3 spans 15 amino acids. The trim removed 7 bases at V and 3 bases at J, leaving 4 bases unmatched. The CDR3 spells CASKTGGSGANVLTF. CDR3 bases: TGTGCCAGCAAAACAGGGGGCAGTGGGGCCAACGTCCTGACTTTC.

The V and J genes are TRBV9 and TRBJ1-1, with 8 bases fitting TRBD1. The V and J ends lost 4 bases and 1 base, in that order; junction bases with no gene match: 9. Germline V gives CDR1 SGDLS, CDR2 YYNGEE. CDR3 size: 16 residues. CDR3 amino acids: CASSLLTGTGNTEAFF. The CDR3 DNA is TGTGCCAGCAGCCTCCTTACCGGGACAGGGAACACTGAAGCTTTCTTT.

J is TRBJ2-2 and V is TRBV19, with D maybe TRBD1 (6 bases). CDR1 LNHDA and CDR2 SQIVND come from the germline V gene (reference sequence). CDR3 length: 17 amino acids. The V and J ends lost 3 bases and 1 base respectively, with 15 bases between them. The CDR3 DNA follows: TGTGCCAGTAGTATGGGAAACAGGGCATGGAACACCGGGGAGCTGTTTTTT. This encodes CASSMGNRAWNTGELFF.

The chain links TRBV5-4 to TRBJ1-4; possible D gene TRBD1, 6 bases. CDR1 and CDR2 from the germline V gene are SGHNT and YYREEE (reference sequence). CDR3 length: 14 residues. The germline V and J ends were trimmed by 2 bases and 3 bases, with 8 bases remaining between them. The CDR3 DNA is TGTGCCAGCAGCTTAGGGGGACCTAATGAAAAACTGTTTTTT. Protein: CASSLGGPNEKLFF.